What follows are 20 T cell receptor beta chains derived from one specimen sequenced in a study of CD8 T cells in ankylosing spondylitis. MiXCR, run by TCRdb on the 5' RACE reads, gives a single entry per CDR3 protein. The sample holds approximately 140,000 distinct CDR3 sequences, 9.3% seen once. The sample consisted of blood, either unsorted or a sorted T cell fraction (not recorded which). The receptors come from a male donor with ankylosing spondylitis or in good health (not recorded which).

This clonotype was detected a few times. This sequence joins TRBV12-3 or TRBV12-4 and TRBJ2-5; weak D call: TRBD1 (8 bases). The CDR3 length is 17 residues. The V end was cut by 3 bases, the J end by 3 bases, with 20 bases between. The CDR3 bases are TGTGCCAGCAGTTTCTGGGGGTACAGGGGGGGCGAAGAGACCCAGTACTTC. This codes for CASSFWGYRGGEETQYF.

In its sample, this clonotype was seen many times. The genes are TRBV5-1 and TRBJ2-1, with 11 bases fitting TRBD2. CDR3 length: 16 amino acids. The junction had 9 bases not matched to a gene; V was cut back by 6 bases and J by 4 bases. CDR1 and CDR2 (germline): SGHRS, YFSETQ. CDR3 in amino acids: CASKLPGLADYNEQFF. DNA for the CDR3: TGCGCCAGCAAACTACCGGGACTAGCGGATTACAATGAGCAGTTCTTC.

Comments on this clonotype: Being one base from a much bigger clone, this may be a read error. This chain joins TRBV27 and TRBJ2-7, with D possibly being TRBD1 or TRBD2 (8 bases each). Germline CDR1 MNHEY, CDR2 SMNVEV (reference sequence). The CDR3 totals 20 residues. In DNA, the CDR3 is TGTGCCAGCAGTCCCTACAGGGGGTCAACCAGCGGGGGAGCTTTCTCCGAGCAGTGCTTC. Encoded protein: CASSPYRGSTSGGAFSEQCF.

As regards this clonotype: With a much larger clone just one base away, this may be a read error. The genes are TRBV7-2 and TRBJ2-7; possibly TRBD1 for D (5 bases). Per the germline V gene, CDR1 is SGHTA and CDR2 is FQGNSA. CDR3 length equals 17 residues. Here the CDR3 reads CATSSQGVAGSRYEQYF. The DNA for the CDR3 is TGTGCCACCAGCTCCCAGGGCGTAGCCGGGTCAAGGTACGAGCAGTACTTC.

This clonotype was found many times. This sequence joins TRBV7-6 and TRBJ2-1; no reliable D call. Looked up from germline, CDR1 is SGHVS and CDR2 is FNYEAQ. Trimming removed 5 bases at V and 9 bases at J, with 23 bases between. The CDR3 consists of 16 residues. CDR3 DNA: TGTGCCAGCAGCCATGTTTGGCAGTCCCGTGGTGGTGAGCAGTTCTTC. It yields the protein CASSHVWQSRGGEQFF.

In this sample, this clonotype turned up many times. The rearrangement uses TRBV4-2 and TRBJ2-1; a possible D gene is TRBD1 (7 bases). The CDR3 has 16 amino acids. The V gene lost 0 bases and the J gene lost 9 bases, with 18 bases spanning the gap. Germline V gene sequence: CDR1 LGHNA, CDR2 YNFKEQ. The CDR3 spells CASSQEYFGGGFEQFF. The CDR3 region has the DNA TGTGCCAGCAGCCAAGAGTATTTCGGAGGGGGCTTTGAGCAGTTCTTC.

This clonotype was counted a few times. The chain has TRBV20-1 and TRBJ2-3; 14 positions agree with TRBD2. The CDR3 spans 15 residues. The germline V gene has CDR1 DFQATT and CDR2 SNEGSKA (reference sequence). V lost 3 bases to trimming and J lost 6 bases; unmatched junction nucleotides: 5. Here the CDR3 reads CSASMTSGRADTQYF. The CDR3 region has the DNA TGCAGTGCTAGCATGACTAGCGGGAGGGCCGATACGCAGTATTTT.

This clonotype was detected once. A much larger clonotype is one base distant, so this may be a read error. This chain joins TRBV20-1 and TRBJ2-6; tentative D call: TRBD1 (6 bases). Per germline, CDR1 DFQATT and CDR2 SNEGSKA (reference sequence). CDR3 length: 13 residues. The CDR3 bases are TGCAGTGCTAACAGGGCTGGGGCCAACGGCCTGACTTTC. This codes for CSANRAGANGLTF.

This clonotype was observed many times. This CDR3 is CAYKGTGDYEQYF. CDR3 DNA: TGTGCCTACAAGGGGACAGGGGACTACGAGCAGTACTTC. The rearrangement links TRBV30 to TRBJ2-7; 10 bases are shared with TRBD1. The CDR3 is 13 residues long. Trimming took 7 bases from V and 3 from J; bases not matched to a gene: 6. In germline, CDR1 is GTSNPN, CDR2 SVGIG (reference sequence).

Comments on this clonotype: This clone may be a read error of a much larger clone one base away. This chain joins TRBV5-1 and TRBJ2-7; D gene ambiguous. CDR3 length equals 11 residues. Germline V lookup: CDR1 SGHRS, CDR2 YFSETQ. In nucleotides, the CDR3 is TGCGCCAGCAGCGACTCCGACGAGCAGTACTTC. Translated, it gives CASSDSDEQYF.

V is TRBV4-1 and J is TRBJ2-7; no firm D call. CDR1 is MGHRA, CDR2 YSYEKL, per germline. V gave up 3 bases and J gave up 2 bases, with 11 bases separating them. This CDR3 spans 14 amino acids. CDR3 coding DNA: TGCGCCAGCAGCCATAATCAGGAGACCTACGAGCAGTACTTC. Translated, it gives CASSHNQETYEQYF.

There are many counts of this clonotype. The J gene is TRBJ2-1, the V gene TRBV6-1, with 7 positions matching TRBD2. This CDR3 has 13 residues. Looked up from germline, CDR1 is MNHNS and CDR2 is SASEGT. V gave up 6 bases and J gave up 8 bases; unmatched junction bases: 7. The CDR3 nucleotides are TGTGCCAGCAGCCCCGGGACTAAATATGAGCAGTTCTTC. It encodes CASSPGTKYEQFF.

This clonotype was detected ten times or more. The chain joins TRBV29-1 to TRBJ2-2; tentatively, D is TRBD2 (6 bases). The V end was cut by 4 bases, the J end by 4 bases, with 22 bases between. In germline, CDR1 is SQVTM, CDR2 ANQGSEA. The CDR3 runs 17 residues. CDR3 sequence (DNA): TGCAGCGTTGTGGGCGAACTGAGAGGACTACCCACCGGGGAGCTGTTTTTT. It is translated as CSVVGELRGLPTGELFF.

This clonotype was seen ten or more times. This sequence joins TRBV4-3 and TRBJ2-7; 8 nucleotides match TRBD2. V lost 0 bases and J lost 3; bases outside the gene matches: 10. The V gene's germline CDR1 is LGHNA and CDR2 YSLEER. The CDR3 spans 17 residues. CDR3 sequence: CASSQESAELADYEQYF. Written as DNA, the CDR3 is TGCGCCAGCAGCCAAGAATCGGCGGAACTAGCGGACTACGAGCAGTACTTC.

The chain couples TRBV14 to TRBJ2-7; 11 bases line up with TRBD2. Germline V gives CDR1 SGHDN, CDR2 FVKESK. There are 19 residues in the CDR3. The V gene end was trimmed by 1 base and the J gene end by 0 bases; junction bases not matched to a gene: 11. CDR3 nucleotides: TGTGCCAGCAGCCAAGTCCAACTAGCGGGAGTGACGAGCTCCTACGAGCAGTACTTC. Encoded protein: CASSQVQLAGVTSSYEQYF.

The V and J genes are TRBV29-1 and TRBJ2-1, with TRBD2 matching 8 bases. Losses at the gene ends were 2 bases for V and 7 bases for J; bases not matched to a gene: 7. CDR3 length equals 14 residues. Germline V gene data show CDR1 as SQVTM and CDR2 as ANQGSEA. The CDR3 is CSVESLAGSNEQFF. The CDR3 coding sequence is TGCAGCGTTGAATCTCTAGCGGGTAGTAATGAGCAGTTCTTC.

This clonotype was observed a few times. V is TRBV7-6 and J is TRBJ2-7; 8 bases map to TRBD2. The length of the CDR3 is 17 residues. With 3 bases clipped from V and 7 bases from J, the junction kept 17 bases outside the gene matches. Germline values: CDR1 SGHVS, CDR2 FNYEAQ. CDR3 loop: CASSLLSAGATTGEQYF. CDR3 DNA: TGTGCCAGCAGCTTGCTATCAGCGGGAGCGACTACGGGGGAGCAGTACTTC.

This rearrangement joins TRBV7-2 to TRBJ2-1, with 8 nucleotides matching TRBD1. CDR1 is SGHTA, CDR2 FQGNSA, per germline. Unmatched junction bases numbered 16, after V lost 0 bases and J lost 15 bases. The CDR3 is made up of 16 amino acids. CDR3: CASSLAPGQVAPSRFF. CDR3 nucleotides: TGTGCCAGCAGCTTAGCGCCGGGACAGGTCGCGCCCTCAAGGTTCTTC.

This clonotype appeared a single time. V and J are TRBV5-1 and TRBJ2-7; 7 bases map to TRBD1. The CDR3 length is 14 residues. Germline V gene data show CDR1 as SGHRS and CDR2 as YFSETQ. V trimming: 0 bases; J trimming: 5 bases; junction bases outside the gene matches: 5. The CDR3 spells CASSLGDRADEQYF. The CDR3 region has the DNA TGCGCCAGCAGCTTGGGTGACAGGGCGGACGAGCAGTACTTC.

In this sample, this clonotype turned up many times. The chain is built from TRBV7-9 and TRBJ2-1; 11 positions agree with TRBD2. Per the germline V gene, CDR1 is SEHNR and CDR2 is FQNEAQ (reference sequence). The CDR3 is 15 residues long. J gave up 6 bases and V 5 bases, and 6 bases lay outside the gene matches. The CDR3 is CASSISGRAGNEQFF. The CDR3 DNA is TGTGCCAGCAGCATTAGCGGGAGGGCCGGCAATGAGCAGTTCTTC.